Listed here is a single T cell receptor beta chain. Its target is unknown. Sorting yielded triplicates of fewer than 350,000 cells for each CD8+ T cell subset. The data are from a study of CXCR3-negative and CXCR3-positive naive CD8 T cells. Study observations and caveats: Similar TRBV-TRBJ gene usage was seen in naive CXCR3-negative and CXCR3-positive cells, but not in memory cells. Researchers report that CXCR3-positive naive cells carry more hydrophobic TRB CDR3s than CXCR3-negative naive cells.

5' RACE with UMI labels generated the TRB cDNA libraries. TCRdb reprocessed the 5' RACE reads, keeping one entry per CDR3 protein, no DNA. The sample holds some 150,000 distinct CDR3 sequences. This CDR3 spans 16 amino acids. Germline V CDR1 and CDR2: MDHEN, SYDVKM. Sequencing was done on a sample of naive CXCR3+ CD8+ T cells from blood. This sample's subset: CD45RO-CCR7+CD27+CD95- naive CD8+ T cells expressing CXCR3 (TNR3+). The clonotype originates from a human donor in good health. Some clones in this sample may be carry-over from other donors' samples. The J gene is TRBJ2-3, the V gene TRBV28; the TCRdb D gene call, TRBD1, has no DNA to confirm it. The CDR3 is CASSLNPQESPDTQYF.